These 23 T cell receptor beta chains originate from one sample sequenced in a study of cytomegalovirus exposure and HLA in healthy donors. TCRdb's table, derived via immunoSEQ multiplex PCR, lists solely in-frame clones and lacks some. The sample includes under 150,000 clones, less than 90% of them seen just once. Sequenced input: PBMCs. All receptors derive from a man younger than 30 in good health and CMV-seronegative.

The V call is TRBV9, the J call TRBJ2-1; TRBD1 matches at 10 bases. CDR1 is SGDLS and CDR2 is YYNGEE in the germline V gene. Trimming removed 3 bases from V and 3 bases from J; junction bases left unmatched: 3. CDR3 length equals 15 residues. The DNA for the CDR3 is TGTGCCAGCAGCGGACGGGACAGGGGCTACAATGAGCAGTTCTTC. Translated: CASSGRDRGYNEQFF.

For the CDR3, the DNA is TGTGCCAGCCACCGGGACTTCTCCACTAGCACAGATACGCAGTATTTT. Translating gives CASHRDFSTSTDTQYF. The chain has TRBV2 and TRBJ2-3, with TRBD2 as a possible D gene (6 bases). Germline V CDR1 and CDR2: SNHLY, FYNNEI. V lost 8 bases and J 0 bases, leaving 18 bases between the germline ends. The CDR3 runs to 16 residues.

The chain has TRBV6-4 and TRBJ1-2, with 10 nucleotides matching TRBD1. The CDR3 is made up of 16 amino acids. Per germline, CDR1 MRHNA and CDR2 SNTAGT. V trimming: 2 bases; J trimming: 8 bases; junction bases outside the gene matches: 11. For the CDR3, the DNA is TGTGCCAGCAGTGACACAGGACAGGGGGGAGAGGGAGGCTACACCTTC. This gives the protein CASSDTGQGGEGGYTF.

The chain links TRBV6-1 to TRBJ1-5; 8 bases are a match to TRBD1. Germline-derived CDR1 and CDR2 are MNHNS and SASEGT. The CDR3 extends over 18 amino acids. Germline trimming cut 2 bases from V and 5 bases from J; bases unmatched to any gene: 14. CDR3 region: CASSESDRGARVYQPQHF. The CDR3 DNA follows: TGTGCCAGCAGTGAATCTGACAGGGGCGCCCGGGTTTATCAGCCCCAGCATTTT.

The rearrangement links TRBV5-4 to TRBJ2-7; TRBD1 is a possible D gene (5 bases). The V and J ends lost 3 bases and 2 bases respectively, with 15 bases between them. The length of the CDR3 is 15 residues. Germline CDR1 is SGHNT and CDR2 is YYREEE (reference sequence). DNA for the CDR3: TGTGCCAGCAGCTCACGGCAGGGTGGGACCTACGAGCAGTACTTC. It codes for CASSSRQGGTYEQYF.

The chain recombines TRBV18 with TRBJ2-1; 9 nucleotides line up with TRBD2. Losses at the gene ends were 8 bases for V and 6 bases for J; bases not matched to a gene: 11. This CDR3 comprises 15 residues. Germline V gene sequence: CDR1 KGHSH, CDR2 LQKENI. CDR3 residues: CASSPQREAINEQFF. The CDR3 nucleotides are TGTGCCAGCAGCCCCCAGCGGGAGGCCATCAATGAGCAGTTCTTC.

The rearrangement joins TRBV5-1 to TRBJ1-2, with D perhaps matching TRBD1 (5 bases). The germline gives CDR1 SGHRS, CDR2 YFSETQ. Trimming shortened V by 1 base and J by 2 bases, and 9 bases separated the two germline ends. This CDR3 spans 14 amino acids. The CDR3 region is CASSLSNRNYGYTF. CDR3 nucleotides: TGCGCCAGCAGCTTGTCAAACAGGAACTATGGCTACACCTTC.

The gene calls are TRBV29-1 and TRBJ2-1; weak D call: TRBD2 (7 bases). In germline, CDR1 is SQVTM, CDR2 ANQGSEA. The CDR3 is 12 amino acids. Trimming took 7 bases from V and 7 from J, leaving 14 bases between them. The CDR3 loop is CSGGGRGNEQFF. The CDR3 nucleotides are TGCAGCGGTGGGGGGCGGGGGAATGAGCAGTTCTTC.

This chain uses TRBV6-5 with TRBJ2-1, with no clear D. In germline, CDR1 is MNHEY, CDR2 SVGAGI. The CDR3 length is 15 residues. The V end was cut by 3 bases, the J end by 5 bases, with 14 bases between. The CDR3: CASSYFPVVDNEQFF. CDR3 nucleotide sequence: TGTGCCAGCAGTTATTTCCCGGTTGTGGACAATGAGCAGTTCTTC.

The CDR3 DNA is TGTGCCAGCAGCTTAAGGGGCGGGAGTACCAAAAACATTCAGTACTTC. Translation: CASSLRGGSTKNIQYF. The gene calls are TRBV7-2 and TRBJ2-4; 7 bases align to TRBD2. Germline trimming cut 2 bases from V and 2 bases from J; bases unmatched to any gene: 6. The CDR3 totals 16 residues. Germline lookup yields CDR1 SGHTA and CDR2 FQGNSA.

The J gene is TRBJ2-7, the V gene TRBV5-5; 8 bases are shared with TRBD1. The V gene's germline CDR1 is SGHKS and CDR2 YYEKEE (reference sequence). The CDR3 length is 15 residues. J was trimmed by 4 bases and V by 0 bases; bases with no gene match: 6. CDR3 coding DNA: TGTGCCAGCAGCTTGGTAGGACAGGGAAATTACGAGCAGTACTTC. Protein sequence: CASSLVGQGNYEQYF.

This chain links TRBV6-6 with TRBJ1-6; weak D call: TRBD1 (5 bases). The CDR3 has 13 amino acids. Germline CDR1 and CDR2: MNHNY and SVGAGI (reference sequence). Trimming removed 4 bases at V and 9 bases at J, with 10 bases between. For the CDR3, the DNA is TGTGCCAGCAGTTCACTGCAGGGTTCACCCCTCCACTTT. This codes for CASSSLQGSPLHF.

This clone was observed once. The V call is TRBV9, the J call TRBJ1-4, with TRBD1 matching 9 bases. The CDR3 contains 15 residues. Germline trimming cut 2 bases from V and 8 bases from J; bases unmatched to any gene: 7. CDR1 and CDR2 from the germline V gene are SGDLS and YYNGEE. CDR3 nucleotides: TGTGCCAGCAGCGTCCGACCGGGACAGGGAGAAAAACTGTTTTTT. It yields the protein CASSVRPGQGEKLFF.

V usage is TRBV10-1 and J usage is TRBJ1-5; 7 positions match TRBD1. Germline V CDR1 and CDR2: WNHNN, SYGVQD (reference sequence). V lost 4 bases and J lost 4; bases outside the gene matches: 16. The CDR3 is 18 residues long. The CDR3 is CASSGRTPRDRRNQPQHF. The CDR3 DNA follows: TGCGCCAGCAGTGGCCGGACTCCCCGGGACAGAAGAAATCAGCCCCAGCATTTT.

The V call is TRBV9, the J call TRBJ2-1; D ambiguous. The CDR3 covers 11 residues. CDR1 is SGDLS, CDR2 YYNGEE, per germline. V was shortened by 3 bases and J by 6 bases, with 4 bases between the two germline ends. CDR3 nucleotide sequence: TGTGCCAGCAGCGGAGGCAATGAGCAGTTCTTC. This sequence encodes CASSGGNEQFF.

This chain connects TRBV19 to TRBJ2-1, with 8 bases that match TRBD1. Germline assignment: CDR1 LNHDA and CDR2 SQIVND (reference sequence). With 4 bases clipped from V and 2 bases from J, the junction kept 4 bases outside the gene matches. CDR3 length: 15 residues. DNA for the CDR3: TGTGCCAGTAGTAGCAGGGGGCTACCCTACAATGAGCAGTTCTTC. Protein sequence: CASSSRGLPYNEQFF.

This chain joins TRBV6-6 and TRBJ2-7, with D possibly being TRBD2 (5 bases). CDR1 and CDR2 from the germline V gene are MNHNY and SVGAGI (reference sequence). This CDR3 region has 12 residues. V dropped 6 bases and J dropped 2 bases, with 8 bases sitting between them. The DNA for the CDR3 is TGTGCCAGCAGGGACTCAGCCTACGAGCAGTACTTC. Its translation is CASRDSAYEQYF.

This clone was seen a handful of times. The V call is TRBV7-2, the J call TRBJ2-2, with D uncertain. CDR1 SGHTA and CDR2 FQGNSA come from the germline V gene. Trimming took off 8 bases at V and 7 bases at J, with 11 bases between the two ends. The CDR3 sequence is 12 residues long. The CDR3 DNA sequence: TGTGCCAGCCGTTCACTTGGCGGGGAGCTGTTTTTT. As protein: CASRSLGGELFF.

The CDR3, as DNA: TGTGCCAGCAGCCTGAGAGAAACTAATGAAAAACTGTTTTTT. Translating gives CASSLRETNEKLFF. The chain employs TRBV7-8 and TRBJ1-4; D call uncertain. The germline CDR1 and CDR2 sequences are SGHVS and FQNEAQ. There are 14 residues in the CDR3. Deletions cut 5 bases from V and 1 base from J, with 8 bases between.

This chain uses TRBV6-5 with TRBJ2-1; TRBD2 aligns across 7 bases. J lost 7 bases, V lost 4 bases, and 7 bases had no gene match. Germline V gene lookup returns CDR1 MNHEY and CDR2 SVGAGI. The CDR3 is 14 residues long. The CDR3 DNA reads as TGTGCCAGCAGTTCCACCGGACTAGTTAATGAGCAGTTCTTC. Translating gives CASSSTGLVNEQFF.

The chain carries TRBV7-2 and TRBJ2-4; 8 positions match TRBD2. Germline assignment: CDR1 SGHTA and CDR2 FQGNSA. This CDR3 has 16 residues. Unmatched junction bases numbered 14, after V lost 5 bases and J lost 8 bases. The CDR3 nucleotides read TGTGCCAGCAGCGGGGTAGCGGGAATGGGTCTTGACATTCAGTACTTC. Amino acids: CASSGVAGMGLDIQYF. Full variable domain (rest looked up from reference TRBV7-2 and TRBJ2-4): GAGVSQSPSNKVTEKGKDVELRCDPISGHTALYWYRQSLGQGLEFLIYFQGNSAPDKSGLPSDRFSAERTGGSVSTLTIQRTQQEDSAVYLCASSGVAGMGLDIQYFGAGTRLSVL.

This chain connects TRBV6-5 to TRBJ1-5; tentative D call: TRBD1 (6 bases). Trimming cost V 6 bases and J 4 bases, with 13 bases left between them. This CDR3 contains 14 residues. Germline CDR1 reads MNHEY; CDR2 reads SVGAGI. DNA for the CDR3: TGTGCCAGCAGAACGGGGGGGGCTAATCAGCCCCAGCATTTT. This encodes CASRTGGANQPQHF.

This chain uses TRBV6-5 with TRBJ2-5; D possibly corresponds to TRBD1 (6 bases). The CDR3 extends over 15 amino acids. Germline V lookup: CDR1 MNHEY, CDR2 SVGAGI. V was cut by 2 bases and J by 5 bases, with 15 bases left in between. The CDR3 DNA is TGTGCCAGCAGTTACGGATCCCAGGGGCACGAGACCCAGTACTTC. Translated: CASSYGSQGHETQYF.